A selection of T cell receptor beta chains follows, all from one sample in a study of T cell changes during pregnancy in multiple sclerosis. This table comes from immunoSEQ multiplex PCR, and its TCRdb copy is limited to in-frame clones, with some not included. The data hold about 100,000 clones, with just over 90% observed a single time. The sequencing here drew on peripheral blood, taken in the second trimester of pregnancy. These receptors were taken from a female donor with multiple sclerosis, enrolled in a pregnancy study. CDR3s include the opening cysteine and the closing phenylalanine or tryptophan. The D gene is left open where the match is weak. Only part of the rows carry a size: once, few, many, or a class if the clone is expanded.

TRBJ2-7 . . TRBV7-3 CASSLTFQASLNEQYF TGTGCCAGCAGCTTAACGTTTCAGGCTTCGTTGAACGAGCAGTACTTC
TRBJ1-2 few TRBD1 TRBV10-2 CASRDRGSNYGYTF TGCGCCAGCAGAGACAGGGGATCTAACTATGGCTACACCTTC
TRBJ2-7 . TRBD1 TRBV30 CAWSVLGQGAGEQYF TGTGCCTGGAGTGTATTGGGACAGGGGGCGGGGGAGCAGTACTTC
TRBJ2-7 . TRBD2 TRBV6-5 CASRGETYEQYF TGTGCCTCGCGGGGGGAAACCTACGAGCAGTACTTC
TRBJ1-2 few TRBD1 TRBV6-6 CASSNPGTGNGYTF TGTGCCAGCAGTAACCCAGGGACAGGGAACGGCTACACCTTC
TRBJ1-2 . . TRBV18 CASSPPTTYYYGYTF TGTGCCAGCTCACCGCCGACAACTTATTACTATGGCTACACCTTC
TRBJ1-1 . TRBD1 TRBV27 CASSSPGQGARSGTEAFF TGTGCCAGCAGTTCGCCGGGACAGGGGGCAAGAAGTGGAACTGAAGCTTTCTTT
TRBJ2-1 . TRBD2 TRBV9 CASSAASGYNEQFF TGTGCCAGCAGCGCGGCTAGCGGCTACAATGAGCAGTTCTTC
TRBJ1-1 . TRBD1 TRBV18 CASSRGQGEETEAFF TGTGCCAGCTCACGGGGACAGGGCGAGGAAACTGAAGCTTTCTTT
TRBJ2-7 . . TRBV29-1 CSVELQGAYEQYF TGCAGCGTTGAATTGCAGGGCGCTTACGAGCAGTACTTC
TRBJ2-2 . TRBD1 TRBV19 CASSRDRDTGELFF TGTGCCAGTAGCCGGGACAGGGACACCGGGGAGCTGTTTTTT
TRBJ1-6 . TRBD1 TRBV7-3 CASSLLTYRGRNNSPLHF TGTGCCAGCAGCTTACTGACTTACAGGGGACGGAATAATTCACCCCTCCACTTT
TRBJ2-1 . . TRBV27 CASGTYSYNEQFF TGTGCCAGCGGGACTTACTCCTACAATGAGCAGTTCTTC
TRBJ2-7 . TRBD1 TRBV28 CASSHGTGVTSEQYF TGTGCCAGCAGCCACGGGACAGGGGTAACTAGCGAGCAGTACTTC
TRBJ1-4 . . TRBV4-1 CASGGEGPLLGRRLFF TGCGCCAGCGGAGGGGAGGGGCCGCTTTTGGGTCGACGACTGTTTTTT
TRBJ2-1 . . TRBV5-4 CASSLGGGVGYNEQFF TGTGCCAGCAGCTTGGGGGGGGGCGTGGGTTACAATGAGCAGTTCTTC
TRBJ2-1 . TRBD2 TRBV19 CASSKTSGGRKTYNEQFF TGTGCCAGTAGTAAAACTAGCGGGGGGCGGAAGACCTACAATGAGCAGTTCTTC
TRBJ1-5 . . TRBV5-5 CASSLSGYSNQPQHF TGTGCCAGCAGCTTATCAGGATATAGCAATCAGCCCCAGCATTTT